The clone carrying this TCR beta chain was observed a few times. Germline CDR1 MRHNA, CDR2 SNTAGT. Trimming cost V 2 bases and J 9 bases; bases outside gene matches: 7. The CDR3 consists of 15 residues. These data belong to a study of blood T cell repertoires in COVID-19. This table comes from immunoSEQ multiplex PCR, and its TCRdb copy is limited to in-frame clones, with some not included. The sample records approximately 300,000 clones, more than 80% being singletons. This receptor was obtained from a woman in her 30s with COVID-19, enrolled during active disease. This sequence joins TRBV6-4 and TRBJ2-1, with 10 bases that match TRBD2. Sequencing was carried out using peripheral blood. CDR3: CASSDGVAGGGEQFF. The CDR3 region has the DNA TGTGCCAGCAGTGACGGGGTAGCGGGAGGCGGTGAGCAGTTCTTC.